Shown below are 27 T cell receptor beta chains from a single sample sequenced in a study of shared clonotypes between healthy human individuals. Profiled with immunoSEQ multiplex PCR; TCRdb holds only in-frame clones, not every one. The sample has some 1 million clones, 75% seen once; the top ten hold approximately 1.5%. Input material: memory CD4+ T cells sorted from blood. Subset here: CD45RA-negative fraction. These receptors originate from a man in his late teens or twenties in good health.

CDR3: CASSLYQTSNYGYTF. In DNA form, the CDR3 reads TGTGCCAGCAGCTTGTACCAGACGTCTAACTATGGCTACACCTTC. The chain carries TRBV5-8 and TRBJ1-2; D remains unclear. This CDR3 region has 15 residues. Germline loops: CDR1 SGHTS, CDR2 YDEGEE. The V end was cut by 1 base, the J end by 0 bases, with 10 bases between.

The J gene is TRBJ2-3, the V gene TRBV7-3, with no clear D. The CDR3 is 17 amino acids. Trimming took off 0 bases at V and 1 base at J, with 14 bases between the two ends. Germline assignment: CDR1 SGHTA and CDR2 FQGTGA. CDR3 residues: CASSLTVQTPGTDTQYF. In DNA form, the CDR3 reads TGTGCCAGCAGCTTAACGGTACAGACCCCTGGCACAGATACGCAGTATTTT.

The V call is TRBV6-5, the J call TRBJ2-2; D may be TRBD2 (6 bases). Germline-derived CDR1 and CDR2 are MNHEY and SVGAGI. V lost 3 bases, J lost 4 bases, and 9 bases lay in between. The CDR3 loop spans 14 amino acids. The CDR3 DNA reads TGTGCCAGCAGTTATGGGACTCCCACCGGGGAGCTGTTTTTT. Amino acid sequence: CASSYGTPTGELFF.

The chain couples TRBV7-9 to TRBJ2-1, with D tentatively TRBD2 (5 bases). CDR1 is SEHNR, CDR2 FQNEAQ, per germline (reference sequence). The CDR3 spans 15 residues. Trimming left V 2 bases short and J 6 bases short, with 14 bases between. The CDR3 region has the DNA TGTGCCAGCAGCTTACTCGGACTGACCCCCAATGAGCAGTTCTTC. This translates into CASSLLGLTPNEQFF.

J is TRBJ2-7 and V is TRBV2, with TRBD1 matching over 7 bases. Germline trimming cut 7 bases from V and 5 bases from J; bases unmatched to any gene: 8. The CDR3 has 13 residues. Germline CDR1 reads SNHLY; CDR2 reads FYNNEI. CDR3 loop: CASTGTAVNEQYF. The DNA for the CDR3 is TGTGCCAGCACTGGGACAGCGGTAAACGAGCAGTACTTC.

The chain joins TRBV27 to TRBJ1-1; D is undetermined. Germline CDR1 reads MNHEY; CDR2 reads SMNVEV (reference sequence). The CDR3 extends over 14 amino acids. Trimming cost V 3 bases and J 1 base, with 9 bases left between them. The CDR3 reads CASSLTPWNTEAFF. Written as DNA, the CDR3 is TGTGCCAGCAGTTTGACACCTTGGAACACTGAAGCTTTCTTT.

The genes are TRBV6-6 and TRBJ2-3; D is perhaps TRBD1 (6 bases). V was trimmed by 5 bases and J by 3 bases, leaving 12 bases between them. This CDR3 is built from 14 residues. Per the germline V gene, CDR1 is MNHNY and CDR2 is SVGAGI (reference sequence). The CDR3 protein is CASSRPGATDTQYF. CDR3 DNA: TGTGCCAGCAGTCGCCCAGGGGCAACAGATACGCAGTATTTT.

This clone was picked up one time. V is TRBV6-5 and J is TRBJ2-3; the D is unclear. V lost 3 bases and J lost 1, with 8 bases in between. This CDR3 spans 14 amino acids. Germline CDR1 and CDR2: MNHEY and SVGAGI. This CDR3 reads CASSYSGRTDTQYF. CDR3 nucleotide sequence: TGTGCCAGCAGTTATTCAGGACGCACAGATACGCAGTATTTT.

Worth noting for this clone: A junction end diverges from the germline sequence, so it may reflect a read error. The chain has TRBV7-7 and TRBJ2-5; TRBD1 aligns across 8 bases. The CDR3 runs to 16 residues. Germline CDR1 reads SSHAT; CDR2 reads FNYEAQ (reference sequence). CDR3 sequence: CASSRQSGGVSETQYF. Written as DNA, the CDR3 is TGTGCTAGCAGCCGTCAGTCAGGGGGCGTTTCAGAGACCCAGTACTTC.

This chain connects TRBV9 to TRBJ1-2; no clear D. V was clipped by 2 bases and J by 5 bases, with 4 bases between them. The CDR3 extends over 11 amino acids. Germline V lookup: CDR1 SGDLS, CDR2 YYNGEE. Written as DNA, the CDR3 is TGTGCCAGCAGCGTTGGGTATGGCTACACCTTC. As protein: CASSVGYGYTF.

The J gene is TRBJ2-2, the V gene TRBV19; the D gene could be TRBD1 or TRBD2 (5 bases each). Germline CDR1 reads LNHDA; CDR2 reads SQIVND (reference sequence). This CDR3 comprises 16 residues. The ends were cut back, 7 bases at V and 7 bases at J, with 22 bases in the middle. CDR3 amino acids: CASNRQPGPGVGELFF. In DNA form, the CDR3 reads TGTGCCAGTAATCGACAACCGGGGCCCGGGGTCGGGGAGCTGTTTTTT.

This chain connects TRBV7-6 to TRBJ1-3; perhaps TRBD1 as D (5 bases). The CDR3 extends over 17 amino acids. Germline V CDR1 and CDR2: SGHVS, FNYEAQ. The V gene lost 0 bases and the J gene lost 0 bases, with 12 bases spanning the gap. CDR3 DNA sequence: TGTGCCAGCAGCTTAGCGGGGCAGGTTTCCTCTGGAAACACCATATATTTT. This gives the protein CASSLAGQVSSGNTIYF.

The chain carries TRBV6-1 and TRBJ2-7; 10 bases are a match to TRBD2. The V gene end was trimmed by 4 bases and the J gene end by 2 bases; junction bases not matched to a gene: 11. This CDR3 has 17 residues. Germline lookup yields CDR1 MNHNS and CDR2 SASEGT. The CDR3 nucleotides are TGTGCCAGCAGTGTCTCCCCGGGGACTAGCGTACCCTACGAGCAGTACTTC. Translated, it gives CASSVSPGTSVPYEQYF.

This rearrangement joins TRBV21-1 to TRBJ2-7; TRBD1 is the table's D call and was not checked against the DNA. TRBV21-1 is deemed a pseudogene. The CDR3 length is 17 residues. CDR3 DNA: TGTGCCAGCAGCCGCTATTCCCCGAGAGACAGACCCTACGAGCAGTACTTC. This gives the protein CASSRYSPRDRPYEQYF.

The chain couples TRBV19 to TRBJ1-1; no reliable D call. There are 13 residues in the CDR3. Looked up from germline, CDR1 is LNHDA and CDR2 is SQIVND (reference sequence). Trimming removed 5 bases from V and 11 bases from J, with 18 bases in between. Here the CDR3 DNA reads TGTGCCAGTAGTGTCGACTCAGCGGTGGAGGCTTTCTTT. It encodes CASSVDSAVEAFF. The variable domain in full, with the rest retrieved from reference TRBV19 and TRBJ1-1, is DGGITQSPKYLFRKEGQNVTLSCEQNLNHDAMYWYRQDPGQGLRLIYYSQIVNDFQKGDIAEGYSVSREKKESFPLTVTSAQKNPTAFYLCASSVDSAVEAFFGQGTRLTVV.

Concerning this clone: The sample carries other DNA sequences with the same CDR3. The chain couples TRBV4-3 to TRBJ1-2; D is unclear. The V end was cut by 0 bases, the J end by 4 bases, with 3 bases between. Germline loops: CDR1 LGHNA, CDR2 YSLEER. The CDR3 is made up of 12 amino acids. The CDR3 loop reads CASSQDSYGYTF. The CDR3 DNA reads TGCGCCAGCAGCCAAGATAGCTATGGCTACACCTTC.

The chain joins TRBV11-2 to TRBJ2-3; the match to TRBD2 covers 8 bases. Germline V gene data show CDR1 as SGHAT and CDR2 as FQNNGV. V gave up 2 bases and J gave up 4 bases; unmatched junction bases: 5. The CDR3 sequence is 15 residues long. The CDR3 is CASSLQAGVADTQYF. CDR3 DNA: TGTGCCAGCAGCTTACAAGCGGGGGTAGCAGATACGCAGTATTTT.

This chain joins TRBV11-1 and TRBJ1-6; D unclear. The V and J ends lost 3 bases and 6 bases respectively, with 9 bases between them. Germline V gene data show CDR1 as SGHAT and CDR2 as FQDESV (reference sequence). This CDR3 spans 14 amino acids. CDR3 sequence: CASSLRGSNSPLHF. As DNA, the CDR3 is TGTGCCAGCAGCTTGCGGGGATCTAATTCACCCCTCCACTTT.

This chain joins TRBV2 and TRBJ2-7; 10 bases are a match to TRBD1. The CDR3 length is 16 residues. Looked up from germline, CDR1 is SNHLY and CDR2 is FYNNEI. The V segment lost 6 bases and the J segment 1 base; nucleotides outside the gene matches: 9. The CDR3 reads CASRVIPGQGSYEQYF. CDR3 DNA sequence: TGTGCCAGCAGGGTGATCCCGGGACAGGGGTCCTACGAGCAGTACTTC.

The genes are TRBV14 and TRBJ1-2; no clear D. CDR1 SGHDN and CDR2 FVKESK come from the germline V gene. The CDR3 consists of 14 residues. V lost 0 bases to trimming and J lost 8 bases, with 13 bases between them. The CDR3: CASSQDHGVGGYTF. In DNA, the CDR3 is TGTGCCAGCAGCCAAGATCATGGGGTCGGGGGCTACACCTTC.

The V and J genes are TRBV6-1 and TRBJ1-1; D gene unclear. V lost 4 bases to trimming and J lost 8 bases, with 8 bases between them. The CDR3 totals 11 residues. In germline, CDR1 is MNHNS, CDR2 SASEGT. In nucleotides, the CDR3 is TGTGCCAGCAGTGTTTTTCGGGAAGCTTTCTTT. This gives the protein CASSVFREAFF.

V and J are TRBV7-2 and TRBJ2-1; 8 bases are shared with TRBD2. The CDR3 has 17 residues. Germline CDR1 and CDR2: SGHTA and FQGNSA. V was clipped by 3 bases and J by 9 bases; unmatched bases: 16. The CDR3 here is CASSFLRTSSGAAEQFF. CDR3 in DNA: TGTGCCAGCAGCTTTTTAAGGACTAGCAGCGGTGCCGCTGAGCAGTTCTTC.

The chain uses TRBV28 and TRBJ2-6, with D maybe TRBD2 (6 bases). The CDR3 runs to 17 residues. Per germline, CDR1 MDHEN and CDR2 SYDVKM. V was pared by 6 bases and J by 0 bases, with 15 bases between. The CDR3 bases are TGTGCCAGCAGGGGGGACTCGGGGGACTCTGGGGCCAACGTCCTGACTTTC. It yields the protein CASRGDSGDSGANVLTF.

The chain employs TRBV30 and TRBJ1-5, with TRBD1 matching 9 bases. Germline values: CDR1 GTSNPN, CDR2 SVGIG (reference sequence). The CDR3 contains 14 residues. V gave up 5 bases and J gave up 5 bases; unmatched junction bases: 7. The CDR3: CAWARDRADQPQHF. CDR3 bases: TGTGCCTGGGCACGGGACAGGGCGGATCAGCCCCAGCATTTT.

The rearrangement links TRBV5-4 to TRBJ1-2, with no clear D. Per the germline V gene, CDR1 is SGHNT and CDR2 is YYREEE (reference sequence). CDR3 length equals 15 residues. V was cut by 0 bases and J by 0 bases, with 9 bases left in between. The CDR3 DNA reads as TGTGCCAGCAGCTTGGTCGCAGCAGCTAACTATGGCTACACCTTC. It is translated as CASSLVAAANYGYTF. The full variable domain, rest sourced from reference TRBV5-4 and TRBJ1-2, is ETGVTQSPTHLIKTRGQQVTLRCSSQSGHNTVSWYQQALGQGPQFIFQYYREEENGRGNFPPRFSGLQFPNYSSELNVNALELDDSALYLCASSLVAAANYGYTFGSGTRLTVV.

The CDR3 protein is CASSPQTGGAGELFF. CDR3 nucleotide sequence: TGTGCCAGCAGCCCACAAACCGGGGGTGCCGGGGAGCTGTTTTTT. J is TRBJ2-2 and V is TRBV7-3, with D possibly TRBD2 on 6 matching bases. Germline assignment: CDR1 SGHTA and CDR2 FQGTGA. The V and J ends lost 5 bases and 6 bases respectively, with 16 bases between them. The CDR3 loop spans 15 amino acids.

CDR3 loop: CASGPLNTDTQYF. The CDR3 region has the DNA TGTGCTAGTGGCCCCTTAAACACAGATACGCAGTATTTT. The chain joins TRBV12-5 to TRBJ2-3; the D is unclear. Looked up from germline, CDR1 is LGHNT and CDR2 is FRNRAP. The CDR3 is made up of 13 amino acids. Trimming stripped 6 bases from V and 2 bases from J, with 9 bases between. The whole variable domain, remainder taken from reference TRBV12-5 and TRBJ2-3, is DARVTQTPRHKVTEMGQEVTMRCQPILGHNTVFWYRQTMMQGLELLAYFRNRAPLDDSGMPKDRFSAEMPDATLATLKIQPSEPRDSAVYFCASGPLNTDTQYFGPGTRLTVL.